This T cell receptor (beta chain) was identified during a study of cytomegalovirus exposure and HLA in healthy donors. At the level of the study: Earlier, 100 million to 130 million unique TCR beta sequences were recovered from some 200 million T cells by an analysis. Study-wide findings and caveats: In an earlier analysis, about 87% or about 30%: the productive usage of most TCR beta V segments.

A note on this clone: Its antigen is undetermined.

PCR was performed using 60 Vbeta and 13 Jbeta primers. Sequencing used immunoSEQ multiplex PCR; TCRdb keeps in-frame clones, though not all of them. The data contain around 170,000 clones, around three quarters of them seen just once; the ten biggest clones take up around 0.69%. Trimming took off 6 bases at V and 3 bases at J, with 11 bases between the two ends. This CDR3 has 13 amino acids. The V gene's germline CDR1 is MNHEY and CDR2 SVGAGI. The J gene is TRBJ1-2, the V gene TRBV6-5; tentative D call: TRBD1 (5 bases). Sequencing was performed on PBMCs. This clonotype was obtained from a woman between 40 and 50 years old in good health and CMV-seronegative. DNA of the CDR3: TGTGCCAGCAGATCCGGACAAGACTATGGCTACACCTTC. Translation: CASRSGQDYGYTF.